The rows below give T cell receptor beta chains drawn from one sample of a study of HIV-infected children after antiretroviral therapy interruption. TCRdb fed the 3' RACE reads into MiXCR, producing one record per CDR3 protein. The sample shows about 89,000 distinct CDR3 sequences, about 6.9% of them seen only once. Sequencing used CD45RA+ CD4+ T cells from PBMCs, pooled from several time points, obtained from a donor given antiretroviral therapy, either interrupted or continuous. All receptors come from a pool of human donors with HIV. The CDR3 runs from the conserved cysteine through the conserved F or W. Each record gives: clone size, V gene, CDR3 protein. Part of the rows lack a size; the others show once, few, many or a class for expanded clones.

many TRBV12-3/TRBV12-4 CASSLGVGDEKLFF
many TRBV27 CASSQRALAGVVYEQYF
many TRBV7-2 CASSVTRSNNEQFF
NA TRBV30 CAWSGPVRGQFF
NA TRBV6-5 CASRNDRGDTQYF
many TRBV7-8 CASSLRRMRAGDTQYF
few TRBV10-3 CATMLGPSYEQYF
few TRBV7-9 CASSLGSGAYSFGQYF
many TRBV5-4 CASSSRILGSGGDTQYF
few TRBV7-9 CASSLASYWGAGYTF
many TRBV18 CASSPQRGLSNQPQHF
few TRBV7-3 CASNPLAGVPRTDTQYF
many TRBV5-4 CASSFDRYSYEQYF
many TRBV19 CASSDRGRTNQPQHF
many TRBV12-3/TRBV12-4 CASSLQVLRGTDTQYF
many TRBV6-6 CASRTGTYEQYF
many TRBV14 CASSQGIRPNYGYTF
NA TRBV7-3 CASSLRPTGVRDTQYF
many TRBV27 CASSLAGDIGDYEQYF
many TRBV7-2 CASSLAGPGNEQFF
many TRBV2 CASSVDRGGSPLHF
few TRBV5-1 CASSWRATVYQETQYF
NA TRBV5-4 CASSFRQGGGTDTQYF
NA TRBV11-2 CASSLNQGGFHF
many TRBV7-7 CASQDRGEETQYF
many TRBV19 CASRSMPPGANVLTF
few TRBV20-1 CSAPTSGGDTQYF
many TRBV30 CAWRTVQETQYF
many TRBV5-1 CASSRGDRYIQYF
many TRBV7-9 CASSFSTPGEDIQYF
NA TRBV11-2 CASSPARNTGELFF
many TRBV12-3/TRBV12-4 CASSFWTSPNEQFF
NA TRBV5-1 CASSLVGLSSYNEQFF
many TRBV10-2 CASRPVAGANVLTF
many TRBV12-3/TRBV12-4 CASRRGLADTQYF
many TRBV7-2 CASSSRRRNVAEQYF
NA TRBV5-1 CASSLSTGAPAGEQYF
many TRBV4-1 CASRRPGDTQYF
NA TRBV14 CASSQVAGGHYEQYF
many TRBV5-1 CASSLRVQGDSYEQYF
many TRBV6-1 CASSVRRDTEAFF
few TRBV2 CASSVGRFDEQFF
many TRBV29-1 CSVVLTGLNQPQHF
many TRBV18 CASSPPHRDSYGYTF
few TRBV10-3 CAISDGTGVAVLTF
few TRBV2 CASSDPRTSGGAIKSSTDTQYF